This T cell receptor (beta chain) was captured by sequencing in a study of shared clonotypes between healthy human individuals. General study points: Non-shared clonotypes had lower generation probabilities than clonotypes shared by all four sorted-subset donors.

As regards this clone: Its specificity is unknown.

Clones were sequenced by immunoSEQ multiplex PCR, and TCRdb holds only the in-frame ones, with some missing. The top ten hold more than 0.35% of the sample, which has about 2.4 million clones, over 85% seen once. V dropped 3 bases and J dropped 6 bases, with 18 bases sitting between them. The germline V gene has CDR1 LNHDA and CDR2 SQIVND (reference sequence). CDR3 length equals 16 residues. Sequenced: naive CD4+ T cells from PBMCs. Sample subset: CD45RA+ positively selected. This TCR came from a man aged 18-30 years in good health. Some clones in this sample may be carry-over from other donors' samples. The chain combines TRBV19 with TRBJ2-1; tentatively, D is TRBD1 or TRBD2 (5 bases each). The CDR3 sequence is CASSMKLGWGINEQFF. CDR3 coding DNA: TGTGCCAGTAGTATGAAACTAGGGTGGGGCATCAATGAGCAGTTCTTC. Full variable domain (outside the CDR3, taken from reference TRBV19 and TRBJ2-1): DGGITQSPKYLFRKEGQNVTLSCEQNLNHDAMYWYRQDPGQGLRLIYYSQIVNDFQKGDIAEGYSVSREKKESFPLTVTSAQKNPTAFYLCASSMKLGWGINEQFFGPGTRLTVL.